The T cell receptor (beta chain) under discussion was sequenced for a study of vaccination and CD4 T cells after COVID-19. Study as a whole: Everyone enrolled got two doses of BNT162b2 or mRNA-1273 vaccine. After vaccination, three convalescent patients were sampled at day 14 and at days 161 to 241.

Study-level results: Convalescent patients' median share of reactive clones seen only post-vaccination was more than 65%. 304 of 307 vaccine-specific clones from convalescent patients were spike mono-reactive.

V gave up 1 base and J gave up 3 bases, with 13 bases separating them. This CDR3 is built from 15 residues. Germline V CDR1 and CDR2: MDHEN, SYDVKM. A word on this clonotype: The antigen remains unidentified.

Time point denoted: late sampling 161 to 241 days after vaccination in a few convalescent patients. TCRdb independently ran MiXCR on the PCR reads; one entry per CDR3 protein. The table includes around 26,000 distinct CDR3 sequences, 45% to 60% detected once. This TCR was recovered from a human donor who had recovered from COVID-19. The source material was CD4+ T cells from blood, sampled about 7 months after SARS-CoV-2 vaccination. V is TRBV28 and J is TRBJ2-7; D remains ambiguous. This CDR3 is CASSLSPARDYEQYF. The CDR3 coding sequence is TGTGCCAGCAGTTTATCGCCGGCTAGGGACTACGAGCAGTACTTC.